These 17 T cell receptor beta chains were sequenced from one sample in a study of radiation and T cells in renal cell carcinoma. Time point specified: blood 2 weeks post-SBRT. Stated treatment: 15 Gy SBRT to primary tumor, nephrectomy 4 weeks later. Sequencing was performed with immunoSEQ multiplex PCR; in TCRdb, only in-frame clones are kept and a portion is missing. The table records 100,000 to 150,000 clones, around 89% of them present only once. The starting material was blood, obtained from a patient whose treatment included radiotherapy and nephrectomy. The source is a woman in her seventies with renal cell carcinoma.

The table lists this clone with a count of one. V usage is TRBV5-4 and J usage is TRBJ1-1, with D unclear. The CDR3 has 13 residues. V shed 2 bases and J shed 0 bases, with 5 bases lying between them. Germline V gives CDR1 SGHNT, CDR2 YYREEE (reference sequence). The DNA for the CDR3 is TGTGCCAGCAGCTTTGGAATGAACACTGAAGCTTTCTTT. This translates into CASSFGMNTEAFF.

This chain connects TRBV7-2 to TRBJ1-1, with D unresolved. Germline-derived CDR1 and CDR2 are SGHTA and FQGNSA. Trimming cost V 7 bases and J 0 bases, with 24 bases left between them. The CDR3 loop spans 18 amino acids. In DNA, the CDR3 is TGTGCCAGCATCCCAGGCAAGGCGATGGCCCTAATGAACACTGAAGCTTTCTTT. It codes for CASIPGKAMALMNTEAFF.

V and J are TRBV7-9 and TRBJ2-3, with unresolved D. V was cut by 3 bases and J by 2 bases, with 0 bases left in between. Per germline, CDR1 SEHNR and CDR2 FQNEAQ (reference sequence). The CDR3 extends over 11 amino acids. This CDR3 reads CASSFTDTQYF. The CDR3 coding sequence is TGTGCCAGCAGCTTCACAGATACGCAGTATTTT.

CDR3 in DNA: TGCGCCAGCAGCCACGCAGTCGGCAGGGGGCAAGGAAACACTGAAGCTTTCTTT. Amino acids: CASSHAVGRGQGNTEAFF. The V gene is TRBV4-1, the J gene TRBJ1-1; 8 bases are a match to TRBD1. CDR1 is MGHRA and CDR2 is YSYEKL in the germline V gene. Unmatched junction bases numbered 14, after V lost 3 bases and J lost 2 bases. This CDR3 has 18 residues.

The V gene is TRBV10-3, the J gene TRBJ2-5; 8 bases agree with TRBD2. CDR1 and CDR2 (germline): ENHRY, SYGVKD. The V segment lost 3 bases and the J segment 5 bases; nucleotides outside the gene matches: 5. The CDR3 has 14 residues. CDR3 bases: TGTGCCATCAGTGAAACGGGGGGGCATGAGACCCAGTACTTC. Amino acids: CAISETGGHETQYF.

The rearrangement uses TRBV5-1 and TRBJ2-7, with a tentative D call TRBD1 (6 bases). The CDR3 has 15 residues. V lost 0 bases and J 5 bases, leaving 15 bases between the germline ends. Germline-derived CDR1 and CDR2 are SGHRS and YFSETQ. CDR3 sequence: CASSLDGTPIHEQYF. CDR3 in DNA: TGCGCCAGCAGCTTGGATGGGACACCTATACACGAGCAGTACTTC.

V usage is TRBV4-1 and J usage is TRBJ2-1; 9 bases are a match to TRBD2. The trim removed 0 bases at V and 6 bases at J, leaving 6 bases unmatched. This CDR3 has 16 amino acids. Germline CDR1 MGHRA, CDR2 YSYEKL. CDR3 bases: TGCGCCAGCAGCCAAGAGGGCGGGGGGGCCGCCAATGAGCAGTTCTTC. Its translation: CASSQEGGGAANEQFF.

This chain connects TRBV4-2 to TRBJ2-5, with D perhaps matching TRBD1 (5 bases). The germline V gene encodes CDR1 LGHNA and CDR2 YNFKEQ. CDR3 length: 15 amino acids. The V gene lost 4 bases and the J gene lost 2 bases, with 14 bases spanning the gap. In DNA, the CDR3 is TGTGCCAGCAGCCTCTTTTCCACAGGACAAGAGACCCAGTACTTC. This translates into CASSLFSTGQETQYF.

The V gene is TRBV5-5, the J gene TRBJ1-4; TRBD1 is a possible D gene (5 bases). The V end lost 1 base, the J end lost 5 bases, and 9 bases lay between the germline ends. CDR1 and CDR2 from the germline V gene are SGHKS and YYEKEE (reference sequence). The CDR3 covers 14 residues. CDR3 sequence (DNA): TGTGCCAGCAGCTTGTGGGACGGAAATGAAAAACTGTTTTTT. As protein: CASSLWDGNEKLFF.

The V call is TRBV12-1, the J call TRBJ2-1. TRBV12-1 represents a pseudogene. This CDR3 region has 17 residues. The CDR3 protein is CASSPRTGGPPYNEQFF. Here the CDR3 DNA reads TGTGCCAGCAGCCCGCGTACGGGCGGACCGCCATACAATGAGCAGTTCTTC.

The chain uses TRBV9 and TRBJ2-3; D is uncertain. Germline V CDR1 and CDR2: SGDLS, YYNGEE. The ends were cut back, 3 bases at V and 6 bases at J, with 5 bases in the middle. CDR3 length equals 11 residues. CDR3 in amino acids: CASSGEDTQYF. The CDR3 bases are TGTGCCAGCAGCGGAGAGGATACGCAGTATTTT.

The chain has TRBV10-2 and TRBJ1-1, with D unresolved. The CDR3 has 15 amino acids. The V gene lost 4 bases and the J gene lost 2 bases, with 14 bases spanning the gap. Germline values: CDR1 WSHSY, CDR2 SAAADI. The CDR3 DNA reads as TGCGCCAGCAGTGTAACATATAGCTTCAACACTGAAGCTTTCTTT. This codes for CASSVTYSFNTEAFF.

The chain is built from TRBV28 and TRBJ1-5; no clear D. This CDR3 spans 16 amino acids. From germline, CDR1 is MDHEN and CDR2 SYDVKM. V was cut by 6 bases and J by 2 bases, with 17 bases left in between. The CDR3 here is CASSLTRGAGNQPQHF. The CDR3 region has the DNA TGTGCCAGCAGCCTTACGCGGGGAGCAGGCAATCAGCCCCAGCATTTT.

This clone was detected only a few times. This chain joins TRBV18 and TRBJ2-3; 7 bases are a match to TRBD2. The CDR3 runs 15 residues. Germline V gives CDR1 KGHSH, CDR2 LQKENI. The J segment lost 7 bases and the V segment lost 2 bases, leaving 9 bases of the junction unmatched. CDR3 DNA sequence: TGTGCCAGCTCACCAGAAATAGCGGGCGGTAATACGCAGTATTTT. This sequence encodes CASSPEIAGGNTQYF. The whole variable domain, filled in from reference TRBV18 and TRBJ2-3, reads NAGVMQNPRHLVRRRGQEARLRCSPMKGHSHVYWYRQLPEEGLKFMVYLQKENIIDESGMPKERFSAEFPKEGPSILRIQQVVRGDSAAYFCASSPEIAGGNTQYFGPGTRLTVL.

The rearrangement uses TRBV9 and TRBJ2-1; the match to TRBD2 covers 11 bases. Germline V gene lookup returns CDR1 SGDLS and CDR2 YYNGEE. Trimming removed 4 bases from V and 4 bases from J; junction bases left unmatched: 7. CDR3 length: 16 residues. The CDR3 DNA follows: TGTGCCAGCAGCATTATGACTAGCGGGAAGTACAATGAGCAGTTCTTC. Translated: CASSIMTSGKYNEQFF.

This clone showed up just once. V is TRBV7-9 and J is TRBJ1-5; unclear D gene. Germline lookup yields CDR1 SEHNR and CDR2 FQNEAQ (reference sequence). V was clipped by 0 bases and J by 4 bases, with 16 bases between them. This CDR3 is built from 17 residues. The CDR3 DNA follows: TGTGCCAGCAGCTTAGCGCTAACGGGGTCGGGAAATCAGCCCCAGCATTTT. This sequence encodes CASSLALTGSGNQPQHF.

This chain links TRBV9 with TRBJ2-7, with TRBD1 identical over 7 bases. The CDR3 runs to 15 residues. Germline V gene lookup returns CDR1 SGDLS and CDR2 YYNGEE. V was clipped by 3 bases and J by 1 base; unmatched bases: 7. In DNA, the CDR3 is TGTGCCAGCAGCGCCAGACAGGGACATTCCTACGAGCAGTACTTC. This codes for CASSARQGHSYEQYF. The variable domain in full, with the rest retrieved from reference TRBV9 and TRBJ2-7, is DSGVTQTPKHLITATGQRVTLRCSPRSGDLSVYWYQQSLDQGLQFLIQYYNGEERAKGNILERFSAQQFPDLHSELNLSSLELGDSALYFCASSARQGHSYEQYFGPGTRLTVT.